Below, 22 T cell receptor beta chains from the same sample are listed, as sequenced in a study of identifying expanded T cells in peripheral blood. Libraries were prepared by immunoSEQ multiplex PCR; TCRdb keeps only in-frame clonotypes and omits some of them. The table records around 130,000 clones, 65% to 90% of them present only once. The sequenced sample was blood. The receptors shown here come from a person between 18 and 75 years old in good health.

This chain connects TRBV4-3 to TRBJ2-5; TRBD1 might be the D (6 bases). Gene TRBJ2-7 matches the end of the DNA better, so the J call may be wrong. The CDR3 has 17 residues. Germline CDR1 and CDR2: LGHNA and YSLEER. The CDR3 DNA is TGCGCCAGCAGCCAAGAGAGGGGAACAGGGATTCCCCACGAGCAGTACTTC. The encoded protein is CASSQERGTGIPHEQYF.

V is TRBV5-1 and J is TRBJ2-2; D possibly corresponds to TRBD2 (6 bases). CDR1 and CDR2 from the germline V gene are SGHRS and YFSETQ. Trimming shortened V by 4 bases and J by 5 bases, and 15 bases separated the two germline ends. This CDR3 region has 15 residues. In DNA form, the CDR3 reads TGCGCCAGCAGCCCTAGCGCCAGTGGTACCGGGGAGCTGTTTTTT. This sequence encodes CASSPSASGTGELFF.

The chain joins TRBV4-2 to TRBJ2-1, with D unclear. Germline CDR1 reads LGHNA; CDR2 reads YNFKEQ. The CDR3 length is 16 residues. V was trimmed by 0 bases and J by 5 bases, leaving 14 bases between them. The CDR3 reads CASSQERTRPDNEQFF. As DNA, the CDR3 is TGTGCCAGCAGCCAAGAGCGGACCCGGCCTGACAATGAGCAGTTCTTC.

The V call is TRBV2, the J call TRBJ1-5; D is unresolved. The V end lost 8 bases, the J end lost 7 bases, and 18 bases lay between the germline ends. Looked up from germline, CDR1 is SNHLY and CDR2 is FYNNEI. This CDR3 has 14 amino acids. The CDR3 DNA follows: TGTGCCAGCTTGAGGGAGCGGGAGAGACAGCCCCAGCATTTT. Its translation: CASLRERERQPQHF.

This clone appeared once. The gene calls are TRBV2 and TRBJ1-5; D is unresolved. CDR1 and CDR2 from the germline V gene are SNHLY and FYNNEI. Trimming took 6 bases from V and 4 from J, leaving 16 bases between them. The CDR3 is 15 residues long. CDR3 residues: CASRVGAVRNQPQHF. The DNA for the CDR3 is TGTGCCAGCAGAGTAGGAGCGGTGAGGAATCAGCCCCAGCATTTT.

This rearrangement joins TRBV30 to TRBJ1-5; TRBD1 agrees at 11 bases. Germline CDR1 is GTSNPN and CDR2 is SVGIG (reference sequence). Unmatched junction bases numbered 12, after V lost 0 bases and J lost 2 bases. The CDR3 extends over 19 amino acids. The CDR3 coding sequence is TGTGCCTGGAGTGTGGGGGACAGGGGGTGGGTGTCTGGCAATCAGCCCCAGCATTTT. Its protein is CAWSVGDRGWVSGNQPQHF. Variable domain in full (rest from reference TRBV30 and TRBJ1-5): SQTIHQWPATLVQPVGSPLSLECTVEGTSNPNLYWYRQAAGRGLQLLFYSVGIGQISSEVPQNLSASRPQDRQFILSSKKLLLSDSGFYLCAWSVGDRGWVSGNQPQHFGDGTRLSIL.

This sequence joins TRBV7-8 and TRBJ2-7; weak D call: TRBD2 (6 bases). CDR3 size: 14 residues. V shed 1 base and J shed 3 bases, with 10 bases lying between them. In germline, CDR1 is SGHVS, CDR2 FQNEAQ. The CDR3: CASSLVGGNYEQYF. Written as DNA, the CDR3 is TGTGCCAGCAGCTTAGTTGGAGGGAACTACGAGCAGTACTTC. The entire variable domain, with the rest obtained from reference TRBV7-8 and TRBJ2-7, is as follows: GAGVSQSPRYKVAKRGQDVALRCDPISGHVSLFWYQQALGQGPEFLTYFQNEAQLDKSGLPSDRFFAERPEGSVSTLKIQRTQQEDSAVYLCASSLVGGNYEQYFGPGTRLTVT.

V is TRBV2 and J is TRBJ1-1; 10 nucleotides line up with TRBD1. The germline V gene has CDR1 SNHLY and CDR2 FYNNEI. Trimming removed 6 bases from V and 1 base from J; junction bases left unmatched: 5. The CDR3 contains 15 residues. The CDR3 DNA follows: TGTGCCAGCAGCCTACGACAGGGGGCGAACACTGAAGCTTTCTTT. This translates into CASSLRQGANTEAFF.

The chain employs TRBV9 and TRBJ1-5; D is uncertain. CDR1 SGDLS and CDR2 YYNGEE come from the germline V gene. This CDR3 contains 15 residues. The V end was cut by 0 bases, the J end by 8 bases, with 15 bases between. CDR3 amino acids: CASSVGPHALEPQHF. CDR3 DNA: TGTGCCAGCAGCGTAGGACCCCACGCCTTGGAGCCCCAGCATTTT.

The rearrangement links TRBV7-9 to TRBJ1-1; D perhaps matches TRBD1 (5 bases). The germline CDR1 and CDR2 sequences are SEHNR and FQNEAQ (reference sequence). Trimming took off 1 base at V and 5 bases at J, with 14 bases between the two ends. The CDR3 contains 15 residues. Written as DNA, the CDR3 is TGTGCCAGCAGCTTAGATTATCCGGGGGGAACTGAAGCTTTCTTT. Translation: CASSLDYPGGTEAFF. Variable domain in full (rest from reference TRBV7-9 and TRBJ1-1): DTGVSQNPRHKITKRGQNVTFRCDPISEHNRLYWYRQTLGQGPEFLTYFQNEAQLEKSRLLSDRFSAERPKGSFSTLEIQRTEQGDSAMYLCASSLDYPGGTEAFFGQGTRLTVV.

This rearrangement joins TRBV29-1 to TRBJ2-2; no clear D gene. The V gene lost 3 bases and the J gene lost 0 bases, with 5 bases spanning the gap. Germline CDR1 and CDR2: SQVTM and ANQGSEA. The CDR3 runs to 13 residues. The CDR3 bases are TGCAGCGTTGACAGAGCGAACACCGGGGAGCTGTTTTTT. The encoded protein is CSVDRANTGELFF.

The chain joins TRBV7-2 to TRBJ1-2, with a weak D call TRBD1 (5 bases). The CDR3 runs 14 residues. CDR1 SGHTA and CDR2 FQGNSA come from the germline V gene. V lost 1 base and J lost 6, with 12 bases in between. The CDR3 sequence: CASSLGGWKDGYTF. In nucleotides, the CDR3 is TGTGCCAGCAGCTTAGGGGGGTGGAAGGATGGCTACACCTTC.

V and J are TRBV6-6 and TRBJ2-7; 8 bases are shared with TRBD1. This CDR3 has 13 residues. Germline-derived CDR1 and CDR2 are MNHNY and SVGAGI (reference sequence). Trimming at V came to 9 bases and at J to 7 bases, leaving 11 bases not matched to a gene. The CDR3 is CARLFRGRGEQYF. In DNA, the CDR3 is TGTGCCAGACTTTTCAGGGGGCGGGGAGAGCAGTACTTC.

The rearrangement uses TRBV9 and TRBJ1-3; no reliable D call. Trimming stripped 0 bases from V and 0 bases from J, with 13 bases between. This CDR3 has 17 amino acids. Germline V gene sequence: CDR1 SGDLS, CDR2 YYNGEE. The CDR3 region is CASSVDPGRSSGNTIYF. CDR3 DNA: TGTGCCAGCAGCGTAGATCCAGGACGTAGCTCTGGAAACACCATATATTTT.

The chain links TRBV11-2 to TRBJ2-7; a possible D gene is TRBD1 (8 bases). Germline V gene data show CDR1 as SGHAT and CDR2 as FQNNGV. CDR3 length: 15 amino acids. V lost 6 bases and J lost 1, with 16 bases in between. The CDR3 DNA sequence: TGTGCCAGCAGGACCACAGGGGGGGCTTCCTACGAGCAGTACTTC. Translating gives CASRTTGGASYEQYF.

The chain combines TRBV7-2 with TRBJ1-2, with 7 bases fitting TRBD1. Germline values: CDR1 SGHTA, CDR2 FQGNSA. The CDR3 totals 16 residues. Germline trimming cut 4 bases from V and 3 bases from J; bases unmatched to any gene: 11. This CDR3 is CASSSKGAGTDYGYTF. The DNA of the CDR3 is TGTGCCAGCAGCTCCAAGGGGGCCGGGACAGACTATGGCTACACCTTC.

The chain uses TRBV6-4 and TRBJ2-3; D may correspond to TRBD1 or TRBD2 (5 bases each). The CDR3 contains 14 residues. The germline CDR1 and CDR2 sequences are MRHNA and SNTAGT. Trimming shortened V by 6 bases and J by 5 bases, and 15 bases separated the two germline ends. CDR3 sequence reads: CASSGGGSGDTQYF. CDR3 DNA: TGTGCCAGCAGCGGTGGGGGATCGGGAGATACGCAGTATTTT.

The chain recombines TRBV28 with TRBJ2-7, with 10 bases aligning to TRBD2. With V trimmed by 8 bases and J by 5 bases, 3 bases remained unmatched. The CDR3 is made up of 12 amino acids. Germline CDR1 is MDHEN and CDR2 is SYDVKM. In nucleotides, the CDR3 is TGTGCCAGCGAGGGACTAGCGCACGAGCAGTACTTC. Translation gives CASEGLAHEQYF.

V usage is TRBV5-6 and J usage is TRBJ1-1; D is unclear. The V end was cut by 2 bases, the J end by 5 bases, with 19 bases between. Germline CDR1 SGHDT, CDR2 YYEEEE. The CDR3 loop spans 16 amino acids. CDR3 residues: CASSFRVYVSGTEAFF. The CDR3, as DNA: TGTGCCAGCAGCTTTAGGGTGTATGTTTCGGGTACTGAAGCTTTCTTT.

V is TRBV19 and J is TRBJ1-5; unclear D gene. The CDR3 covers 13 residues. Germline-derived CDR1 and CDR2 are LNHDA and SQIVND (reference sequence). V was shortened by 4 bases and J by 4 bases, with 8 bases between the two germline ends. CDR3 nucleotides: TGTGCCAGTAGTAATGGGGAGAATCAGCCCCAGCATTTT. Its protein product is CASSNGENQPQHF. Using reference TRBV19 and TRBJ1-5 for the parts outside the CDR3, the full variable domain is DGGITQSPKYLFRKEGQNVTLSCEQNLNHDAMYWYRQDPGQGLRLIYYSQIVNDFQKGDIAEGYSVSREKKESFPLTVTSAQKNPTAFYLCASSNGENQPQHFGDGTRLSIL.

The gene calls are TRBV4-2 and TRBJ2-1; D may be TRBD1 (5 bases). CDR1 LGHNA and CDR2 YNFKEQ come from the germline V gene. The CDR3 totals 15 residues. V shed 0 bases and J shed 6 bases, with 12 bases lying between them. Here the CDR3 DNA reads TGTGCCAGCAGCCAAGAGGCAGGGTTAATCAATGAGCAGTTCTTC. Protein sequence: CASSQEAGLINEQFF.

The V and J genes are TRBV15 and TRBJ2-5; 14 bases agree with TRBD2. The germline gives CDR1 LNHNV, CDR2 YYDKDF (reference sequence). The CDR3 totals 17 residues. Unmatched junction bases numbered 8, after V lost 3 bases and J lost 5 bases. This CDR3 reads CATSSPGTSGGGETQYF. DNA for the CDR3: TGTGCCACCAGCAGTCCAGGGACTAGCGGGGGCGGGGAGACCCAGTACTTC.